Listed below are T cell receptor beta chains from one sample, sequenced in a study of multiple sclerosis patients with progressive multifocal leukoencephalopathy. Sequencing was performed with immunoSEQ multiplex PCR; in TCRdb, only in-frame clones are kept and a portion is missing. The data show over 25,000 clones, just under 90% seen once. The material sequenced was PBMCs, taken from a patient treated with natalizumab. The receptors derive from a human donor with multiple sclerosis. The CDR3 runs from the conserved cysteine through the conserved F or W. Fields, in order: J gene, V gene, D gene, clone size, CDR3 DNA, CDR3 protein. A D gene is named only where the DNA matches it firmly. Expanded clones are given a class, and other clones once, few, many or no size at all.

>TRBJ1-4|TRBV10-3|TRBD1|few
TGTGCCATCAGTGGACAGGGGCCCACTAATGAAAAACTGTTTTTT
CAISGQGPTNEKLFF
>TRBJ1-5|TRBV28|-|-
TGTGCCAGCAGCCCTTTCCAGGACCTTAGCAATCAGCCCCAGCATTTT
CASSPFQDLSNQPQHF
>TRBJ2-3|TRBV7-6|-|-
TGTGCCAGCAGCTTAGACAGGCAGGGGACAGATACGCAGTATTTT
CASSLDRQGTDTQYF
>TRBJ1-5|TRBV5-5|-|-
TGTGCCAGCAGCTTGGCTCCAGGTCGCGGTCAGCCCCAGCATTTT
CASSLAPGRGQPQHF
>TRBJ1-5|TRBV6-5|-|-
TGTGCCAGCGCTTACACTCCGACGGGGAATCAGCCCCAGCATTTT
CASAYTPTGNQPQHF
>TRBJ2-3|TRBV7-9|-|-
TGTGCCAGCAGCTTTCCCCCGGGGGCAACGCAGTATTTT
CASSFPPGATQYF
>TRBJ2-3|TRBV9|-|-
TGTGCCAGCAGCGCCCTACAGGGTTTCACAGATACGCAGTATTTT
CASSALQGFTDTQYF
>TRBJ2-1|TRBV10-2|TRBD2|-
TGCGCCAGCAACAGCGGGAGAGCCTACAATGAGCAGTTCTTC
CASNSGRAYNEQFF
>TRBJ1-1|TRBV18|TRBD1|-
TGTGCCAGCTCACCAGAACCGAGACAGGGACAAAAAGCTTTCTTT
CASSPEPRQGQKAFF
>TRBJ1-1|TRBV2|-|-
TGTGCCGGCGCTAAGGGCGCTGAAGCTTTCTTT
CAGAKGAEAFF
>TRBJ2-3|TRBV5-7|-|-
TGTGCCAGCGGAAGCACAGATACGCAGTATTTT
CASGSTDTQYF
>TRBJ1-1|TRBV19|-|-
TGTGCCAGTAGTCCAGGACAGAACACTGAAGCTTTCTTT
CASSPGQNTEAFF
>TRBJ2-7|TRBV27|TRBD2|-
TGTGCCAGCAGTTTACTAGCGGGGAAATACGAGCAGTACTTC
CASSLLAGKYEQYF
>TRBJ1-5|TRBV28|-|-
TGTGCCAGCAGTTCTTGGGGGGGCTACAATCAGCCCCAGCATTTT
CASSSWGGYNQPQHF
>TRBJ1-3|TRBV30|-|-
TGTGCCTGGAGTGTACTCCTGGATACGACCATATATTTT
CAWSVLLDTTIYF
>TRBJ2-1|TRBV29-1|TRBD1|-
TGCAGCGGGGGGACAGGGCTGGGTTCCGGGAGCAGTTACAATGAGCAGTTCTTC
CSGGTGLGSGSSYNEQFF
>TRBJ1-3|TRBV29-1|-|-
TGCAGCGTTGAAGATGTGGCCGTCTCTGGAAACACCATATATTTT
CSVEDVAVSGNTIYF
>TRBJ1-1|TRBV19|TRBD1|-
TGTGCCAGTAGAGACTGGACAGGAAATAAGAACACTGAAGCTTTCTTT
CASRDWTGNKNTEAFF
>TRBJ2-2|TRBV6-1|-|-
TGTGCCAGCATTCGGTCAGGGCTGAACACCGGGGAGCTGTTTTTT
CASIRSGLNTGELFF
>TRBJ1-5|TRBV6-6|-|-
TGTGCCAGCACCTACCTTGACAGGCGGAATCAGCCCCAGCATTTT
CASTYLDRRNQPQHF
>TRBJ2-3|TRBV5-1|-|-
TGCGCCAGCAGCCTTCTGGCCAACACAGATACGCAGTATTTT
CASSLLANTDTQYF
>TRBJ1-2|TRBV5-1|TRBD1|-
TGCGCCAGCAGCCCAGACAGGGCGTATGGCTACACCTTC
CASSPDRAYGYTF
>TRBJ2-1|TRBV11-1|TRBD2|-
TGTGCCAGCAGCTTAATTGGGACTAGCGCCTACAATGAGCAGTTCTTC
CASSLIGTSAYNEQFF
>TRBJ2-7|TRBV7-2|TRBD2|-
TGTGCCAGCAGCTTAGGGGGCGGGAGGGTCTACGAGCAGTACTTC
CASSLGGGRVYEQYF
>TRBJ1-5|TRBV27|-|-
TGTGCCAGCCGGAGGGAGGGGAGCAATCAGCCCCAGCATTTT
CASRREGSNQPQHF
>TRBJ2-2|TRBV6-1|TRBD2|-
TGTGCCAGCAGCGGACTAGCGGGCACCGGGGAGCTGTTTTTT
CASSGLAGTGELFF
>TRBJ1-3|TRBV30|-|-
TGTGCCTGGAGTAGCCGACCCACCGTCATCTCTGGAAACACCATATATTTT
CAWSSRPTVISGNTIYF